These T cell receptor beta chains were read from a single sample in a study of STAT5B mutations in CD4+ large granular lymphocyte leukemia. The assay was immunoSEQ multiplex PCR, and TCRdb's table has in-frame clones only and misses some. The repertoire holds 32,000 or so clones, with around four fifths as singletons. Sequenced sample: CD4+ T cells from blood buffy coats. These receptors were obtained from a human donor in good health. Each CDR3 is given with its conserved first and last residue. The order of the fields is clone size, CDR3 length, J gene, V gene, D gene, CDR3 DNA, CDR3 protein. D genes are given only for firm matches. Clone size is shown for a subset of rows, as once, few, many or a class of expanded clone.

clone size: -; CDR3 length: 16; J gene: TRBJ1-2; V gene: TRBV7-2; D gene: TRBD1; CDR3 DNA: TGTGCCAGCAGCCCCCGGGGGAGAGGGGGCGACTATGGCTACACCTTC; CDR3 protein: CASSPRGRGGDYGYTF
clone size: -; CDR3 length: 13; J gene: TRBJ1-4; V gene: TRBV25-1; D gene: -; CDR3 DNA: TGTGCCTCCTCCCCAGGGCTTAATGAAAAACTGTTTTTT; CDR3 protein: CASSPGLNEKLFF
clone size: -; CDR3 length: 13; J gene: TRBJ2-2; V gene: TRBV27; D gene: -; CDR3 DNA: TGTGCCAGCAGTTTAATGGTAACCGGGGAGCTGTTTTTT; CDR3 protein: CASSLMVTGELFF
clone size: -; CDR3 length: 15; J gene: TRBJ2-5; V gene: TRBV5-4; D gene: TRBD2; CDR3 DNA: TGTGCCAGCAGCTGGGGACTAGCGGGAGAAGAGACCCAGTACTTC; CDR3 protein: CASSWGLAGEETQYF
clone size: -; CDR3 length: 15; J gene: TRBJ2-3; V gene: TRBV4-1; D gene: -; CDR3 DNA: TGCGCCAGCAGCCTGACTAGTTTAGGAACAGATACGCAGTATTTT; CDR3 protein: CASSLTSLGTDTQYF
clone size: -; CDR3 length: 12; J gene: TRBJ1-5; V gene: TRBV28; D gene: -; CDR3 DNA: TGTGCCAGCAGTTACCCTAATCAGCCCCAGCATTTT; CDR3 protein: CASSYPNQPQHF
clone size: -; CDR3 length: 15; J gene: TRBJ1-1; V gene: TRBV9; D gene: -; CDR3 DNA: TGTGCCAGCAGCGTAGGAACGGCCCGGGGCACTGAAGCTTTCTTT; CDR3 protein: CASSVGTARGTEAFF
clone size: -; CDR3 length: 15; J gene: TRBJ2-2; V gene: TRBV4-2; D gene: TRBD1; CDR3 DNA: TGTGCCAGCAGCCAAGGGCTAGGGGGCATCGGGGAGCTGTTTTTT; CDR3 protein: CASSQGLGGIGELFF
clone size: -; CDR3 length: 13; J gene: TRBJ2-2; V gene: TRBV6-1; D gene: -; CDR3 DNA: TGTGCCAGCAGAACTAGTGCCACCGGGGAGCTGTTTTTT; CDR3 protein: CASRTSATGELFF
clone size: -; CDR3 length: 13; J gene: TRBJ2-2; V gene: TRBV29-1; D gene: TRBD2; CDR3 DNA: TGCAGCGTTGATTGGGGGGGTAACGGGGAGCTGTTTTTT; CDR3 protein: CSVDWGGNGELFF
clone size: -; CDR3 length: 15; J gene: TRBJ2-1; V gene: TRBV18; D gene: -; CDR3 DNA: TGTGCCAGCTCACGCGCGACTAGGGTCTACAATGAGCAGTTCTTC; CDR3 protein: CASSRATRVYNEQFF
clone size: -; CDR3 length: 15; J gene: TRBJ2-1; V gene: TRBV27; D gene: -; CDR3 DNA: TGTGCCAGCAGTTTAGCCTCACTCTCCTACAATGAGCAGTTCTTC; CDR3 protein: CASSLASLSYNEQFF
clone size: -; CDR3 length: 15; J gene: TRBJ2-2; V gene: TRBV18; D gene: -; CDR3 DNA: TGTGCCAGCTCACCTGGTTTGGGCGACACCGGGGAGCTGTTTTTT; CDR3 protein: CASSPGLGDTGELFF
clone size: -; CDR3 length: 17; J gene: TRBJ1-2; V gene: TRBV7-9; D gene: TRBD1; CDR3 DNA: TGTGCCAGCAGCCAAACGGGACAGAGCAATGCCCGCTATGGCTACACCTTC; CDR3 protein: CASSQTGQSNARYGYTF
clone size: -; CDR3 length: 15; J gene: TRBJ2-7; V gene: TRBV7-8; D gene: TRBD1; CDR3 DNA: TGTGCCAGCAGCTCCCGACAGGGGGCGATAGGCGAGCAGTACTTC; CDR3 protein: CASSSRQGAIGEQYF
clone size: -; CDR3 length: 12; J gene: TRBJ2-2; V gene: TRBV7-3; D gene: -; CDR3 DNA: TGTGCCAGCAGCGGCGATAGAGGGGAGCTGTTTTTT; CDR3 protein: CASSGDRGELFF
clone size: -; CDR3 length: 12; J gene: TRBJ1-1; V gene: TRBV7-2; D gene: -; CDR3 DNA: TGTGCCAGCAGCCCGGTAGGCGCTGAAGCTTTCTTT; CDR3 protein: CASSPVGAEAFF
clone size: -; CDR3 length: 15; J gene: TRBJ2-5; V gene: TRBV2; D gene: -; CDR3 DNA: TGTGCCAGCAGCTGGTCCAGGGGGGGACAAGAGACCCAGTACTTC; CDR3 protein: CASSWSRGGQETQYF
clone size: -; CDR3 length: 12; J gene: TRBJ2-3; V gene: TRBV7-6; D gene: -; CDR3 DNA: TGTGCCAGCAGCTTAGTCCTTAGTAGGCAGTATTTT; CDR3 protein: CASSLVLSRQYF
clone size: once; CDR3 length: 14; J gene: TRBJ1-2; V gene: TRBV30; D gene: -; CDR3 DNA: TGTGCCTGGGGCCCCAAAGGCCCCCCCTATGGCTACACCTTC; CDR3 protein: CAWGPKGPPYGYTF
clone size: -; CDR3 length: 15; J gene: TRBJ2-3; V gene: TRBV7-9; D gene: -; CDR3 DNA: TGTGCCAGCAGCTTAGCGGGACTTGACACAGATACGCAGTATTTT; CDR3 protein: CASSLAGLDTDTQYF
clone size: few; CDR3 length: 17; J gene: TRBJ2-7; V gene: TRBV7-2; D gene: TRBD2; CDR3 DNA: TGTGCCAGCAGCCGGGCTAGCGGGAGTAGGGAGTCCTACGAGCAGTACTTC; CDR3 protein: CASSRASGSRESYEQYF
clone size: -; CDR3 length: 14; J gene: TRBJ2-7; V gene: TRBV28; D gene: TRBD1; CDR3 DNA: TGTGCCAGCACCCGGACAGGGGGGACGCACGAGCAGTACTTC; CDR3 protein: CASTRTGGTHEQYF
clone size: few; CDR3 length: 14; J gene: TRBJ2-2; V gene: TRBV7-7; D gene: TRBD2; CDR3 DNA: TGTGCCAGCAGCCCAACGGGGGGCACCGGGGAGCTGTTTTTT; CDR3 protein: CASSPTGGTGELFF
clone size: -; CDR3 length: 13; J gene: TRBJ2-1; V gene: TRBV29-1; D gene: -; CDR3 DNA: TGCAGCGGCAGAGGAAGCTCCTACAATGAGCAGTTCTTC; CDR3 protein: CSGRGSSYNEQFF
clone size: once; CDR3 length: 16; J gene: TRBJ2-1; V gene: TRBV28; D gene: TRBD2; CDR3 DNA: TGTGCCAGCAGAATCACCGGGACTAGCGGGAGCGATGAGCAGTTCTTC; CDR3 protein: CASRITGTSGSDEQFF
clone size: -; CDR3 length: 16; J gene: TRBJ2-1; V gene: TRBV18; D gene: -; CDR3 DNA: TGTGCCAGCTCACCACCTTCAGCGGAGTCCTACAATGAGCAGTTCTTC; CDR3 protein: CASSPPSAESYNEQFF
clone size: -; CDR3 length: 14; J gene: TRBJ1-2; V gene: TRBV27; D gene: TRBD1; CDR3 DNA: TGTGCCAGCAGTTCCCCGGGACAGATCAGTGGCTACACCTTC; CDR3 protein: CASSSPGQISGYTF
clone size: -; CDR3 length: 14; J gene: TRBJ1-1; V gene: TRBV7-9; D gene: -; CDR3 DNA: TGTGCCAGCAGCTTTGGGGGGGGAAACACTGAAGCTTTCTTT; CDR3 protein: CASSFGGGNTEAFF
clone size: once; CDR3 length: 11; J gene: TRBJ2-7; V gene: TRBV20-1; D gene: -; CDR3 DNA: TGCAGTGCTAGAGAAAGGGCCGAGCAGTACTTC; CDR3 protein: CSARERAEQYF
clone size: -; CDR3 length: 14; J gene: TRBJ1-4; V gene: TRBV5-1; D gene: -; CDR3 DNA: TGCGCCAGCAGCTTGAATACAGGTTATGAAAAACTGTTTTTT; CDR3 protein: CASSLNTGYEKLFF
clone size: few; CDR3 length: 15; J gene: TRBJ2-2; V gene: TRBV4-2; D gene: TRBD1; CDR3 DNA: TGTGCCAGCAGCCAGGGACAGGAGAACACCGGGGAGCTGTTTTTT; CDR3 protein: CASSQGQENTGELFF
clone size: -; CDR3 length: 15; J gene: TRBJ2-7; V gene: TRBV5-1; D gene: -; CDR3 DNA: TGCGCCAGCAGCTGGGGGGAGGGGGTTTACTACGAGCAGTACTTC; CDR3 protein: CASSWGEGVYYEQYF
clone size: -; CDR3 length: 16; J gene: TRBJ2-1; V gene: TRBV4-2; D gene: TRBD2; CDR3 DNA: TGTGCCAGCAGTCAGACCACTAGCGGGAGTGAAAATGAGCAGTTCTTC; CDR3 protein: CASSQTTSGSENEQFF
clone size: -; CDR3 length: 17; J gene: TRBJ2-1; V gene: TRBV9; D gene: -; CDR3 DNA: TGTGCCAGCAGCGCCCAGCCCCCGGGACTGGCCTACAATGAGCAGTTCTTC; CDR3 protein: CASSAQPPGLAYNEQFF
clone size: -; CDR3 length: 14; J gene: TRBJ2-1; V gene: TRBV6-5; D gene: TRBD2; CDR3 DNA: TGTGCCAGCAGTCCGCGGGAGGGTTTTAATGAGCAGTTCTTC; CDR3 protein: CASSPREGFNEQFF
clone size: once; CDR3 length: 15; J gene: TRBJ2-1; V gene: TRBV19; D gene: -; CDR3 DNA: TGTGCCAGTAGTTCCCACAGCAGCTCCTACAATGAGCAGTTCTTC; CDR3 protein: CASSSHSSSYNEQFF
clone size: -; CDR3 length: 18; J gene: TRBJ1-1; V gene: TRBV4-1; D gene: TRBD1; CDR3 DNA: TGCGCCAGCAGCCAAGACACGTATGACAGGGGGAGTAACACTGAAGCTTTCTTT; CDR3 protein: CASSQDTYDRGSNTEAFF
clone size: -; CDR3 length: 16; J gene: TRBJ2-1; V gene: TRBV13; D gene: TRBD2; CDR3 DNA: TGTGCCAGCAGCCCCCGGTGGCTAGCGGACTACAATGAGCAGTTCTTC; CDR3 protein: CASSPRWLADYNEQFF
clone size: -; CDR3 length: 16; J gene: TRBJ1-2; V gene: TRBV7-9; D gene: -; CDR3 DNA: TGTGCCAGCAGCTTAGTTGGGGCTGGCAGGACCTATGGCTACACCTTC; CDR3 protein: CASSLVGAGRTYGYTF
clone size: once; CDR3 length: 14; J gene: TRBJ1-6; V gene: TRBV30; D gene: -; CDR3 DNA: TGTGCCTGTGAGGACGCCGGGCCTCTCTTGCCCCTCCACTTT; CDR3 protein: CACEDAGPLLPLHF